These T cell receptor beta chains were read from a single sample in a study of T cell repertoires and Cas9 in healthy adults. Assay: immunoSEQ multiplex PCR; the TCRdb copy retains only in-frame clones and omits some. The sample gives tens of thousands of clones, around 90% of which show up once; 0.65% to 0.8% is in the top ten. Sequenced: CD4+ effector T cells (CD127+, CD25-, CD137-, CD154-) from PBMCs; culture status not recorded. The receptors shown here come from a human donor in good health. Both conserved end residues are part of each CDR3. A D gene is named only where the DNA matches it firmly. For some rows the clone size is stated as once, few or many, or as a class when expanded; others skip it.

TRBV6-1	.	TRBJ1-3	19	.	CASSEKVRTVGSSGNTIYF	TGTGCCAGCAGTGAAAAGGTCCGGACGGTGGGTTCCTCTGGAAACACCATATATTTT
TRBV2	TRBD1	TRBJ2-5	14	.	CASSKQGAGETQYF	TGTGCCAGCAGTAAACAGGGGGCAGGAGAGACCCAGTACTTC
TRBV5-1	TRBD1	TRBJ1-1	16	few	CASSAGQGTMNTEAFF	TGCGCCAGCAGCGCGGGACAGGGGACCATGAACACTGAAGCTTTCTTT
TRBV19	TRBD1	TRBJ1-2	15	.	CASSPQRDRNYGYTF	TGTGCCAGTAGTCCTCAAAGGGACAGGAACTATGGCTACACCTTC
TRBV18	.	TRBJ2-2	13	.	CASSPPGQGELFF	TGTGCCAGCTCACCACCGGGACAAGGCGAGCTGTTTTTT
TRBV5-4	TRBD1	TRBJ2-1	16	.	CASSQSWDRGYNEQFF	TGTGCCAGCAGCCAGTCATGGGACAGGGGGTACAATGAGCAGTTCTTC
TRBV11-2	.	TRBJ2-7	13	.	CASSLTGTYEQYF	TGTGCCAGCAGCTTGACGGGGACCTACGAGCAGTACTTC
TRBV7-6	TRBD2	TRBJ2-5	16	.	CASSLGVAGDGETQYF	TGTGCCAGCAGCTTAGGGGTAGCGGGGGATGGAGAGACCCAGTACTTC
TRBV5-1	.	TRBJ1-3	14	.	CASTQGTAGNTIYF	TGCGCCAGCACTCAAGGGACCGCTGGAAACACCATATATTTT
TRBV19	.	TRBJ1-2	14	.	CASSLGSTNYGYTF	TGTGCCAGTAGTCTGGGTTCGACTAACTATGGCTACACCTTC
TRBV6-5	.	TRBJ1-1	16	.	CASSYSSRAGVTEAFF	TGTGCCAGCAGTTACTCGTCGCGGGCGGGGGTCACTGAAGCTTTCTTT